This TCR beta chain is from a study of T cells in Graves' hyperthyroidism and ophthalmopathy. Study information: Prior to any treatment, at the point of initial diagnosis, peripheral blood was collected. General observations from the study: Among clonotypes expanded in thyroid above 0.001, most were also found in blood. Ophthalmopathy and stable hyperthyroidism were separated by a 13 V-J model.

The CDR3 regions of TCR beta were amplified from RNA transcripts. HTBI primers drove first-round RT-PCR of the TCR CDR3. TCRdb reprocessed the multiplex PCR reads with MiXCR, giving one entry per CDR3 protein. Among around 540,000 distinct CDR3 sequences listed, about 16% were seen once. Of note for this clonotype: No antigen is known for it.

Each person with ophthalmopathy scored at least 3 on the Clinical Activity Score, reached NOSPECS grade 4 or higher, and had been ill under 3 months. Germline CDR1 is SQVTM and CDR2 is ANQGSEA. V shed 6 bases and J shed 5 bases, with 28 bases lying between them. The length of the CDR3 is 17 residues. The sequence came from a woman aged 25-40 years with Graves' ophthalmopathy. The gene calls are TRBV29-1 and TRBJ2-5; the D gene is possibly TRBD2 (7 bases). The sequencing input was blood. CDR3: CSVYGGIRGLGGETQYF. The CDR3 nucleotides are TGCAGCGTATACGGAGGGATTAGGGGGTTGGGGGGGGAGACCCAGTACTTC.